This TCR beta chain emerged from a study of cytomegalovirus exposure and HLA in healthy donors. The PCR employed 60 Vbeta primers together with 13 Jbeta primers. Method: immunoSEQ multiplex PCR; TCRdb's copy keeps in-frame clones and lacks some. Reported are approximately 210,000 clones; the ten largest clones contain approximately 0.98%. Whole-study findings and limits: Among TCR beta chains, those listed as cytomegalovirus-associated numbered around 160.

At collection, donors were nominally healthy, but unrecorded immune exposures were probable. Notes on this clone: What it recognizes is unknown.

CDR1 is SGHTA, CDR2 FQGNSA, per germline. The CDR3 is 15 residues long. Trimming stripped 1 base from V and 3 bases from J, with 13 bases between. Sequenced material: PBMCs. This TCR derives from a woman aged 25-40 years in good health and CMV-seropositive. The chain uses TRBV7-2 and TRBJ2-7, with D perhaps matching TRBD2 (5 bases). For the CDR3, the DNA is TGTGCCAGCAGCTTAGGGTACGCTAGCAGCTACGAGCAGTACTTC. This gives the protein CASSLGYASSYEQYF.